This T cell receptor (beta chain) was recovered during a study of T-cell memory formation after mild COVID-19. Study summary: TCR clusters were mostly confined to one donor each.

Only a few counts were recorded for this clonotype. Antigen unknown. Constant-segment primers and 5'RACE yielded cDNA libraries for TCR alpha and TCR beta, each carrying sample barcodes and UMIs. TCRdb ran MiXCR on the 5' RACE reads and lists one entry per CDR3 protein. The sample holds approximately 240,000 distinct CDR3 sequences, roughly 17% seen once. In germline, CDR1 is SGDLS, CDR2 YYNGEE. V trimming: 0 bases; J trimming: 2 bases; junction bases outside the gene matches: 4. This CDR3 contains 17 residues. Points from the study as a whole: Second-wave clones that peaked on day 37 lacked confirmed SARS-CoV-2 specificity.

The sample taken for sequencing was PBMCs or a T cell subset sorted from them (not recorded which). The sequence was obtained from a man aged 18 to 30 who had mild COVID-19 (a few samples of this study predate the infection). Cell type and time point are not known. The V gene is TRBV9, the J gene TRBJ2-3, with 12 bases lining up with TRBD2. Here the CDR3 DNA reads TGTGCCAGCAGCGTAGGAACTAGCGGGGGGACCACAGATACGCAGTATTTT. Protein sequence: CASSVGTSGGTTDTQYF.